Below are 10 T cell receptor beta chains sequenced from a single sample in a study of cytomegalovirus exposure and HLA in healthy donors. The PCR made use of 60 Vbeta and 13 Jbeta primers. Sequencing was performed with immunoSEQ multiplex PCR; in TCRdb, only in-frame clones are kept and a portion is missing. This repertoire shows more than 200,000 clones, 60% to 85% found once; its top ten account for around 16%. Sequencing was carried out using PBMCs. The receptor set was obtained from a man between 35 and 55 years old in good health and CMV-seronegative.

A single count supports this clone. CDR3 nucleotides: TGTGCCTGGACCCCGGGACTAGCGGGTCTAGAGCAGTACTTC. This sequence encodes CAWTPGLAGLEQYF. This chain connects TRBV30 to TRBJ2-7, with 12 bases identical to TRBD2. The CDR3 consists of 14 residues. Germline CDR1 reads GTSNPN; CDR2 reads SVGIG (reference sequence). The J segment lost 7 bases and the V segment lost 4 bases, leaving 8 bases of the junction unmatched.

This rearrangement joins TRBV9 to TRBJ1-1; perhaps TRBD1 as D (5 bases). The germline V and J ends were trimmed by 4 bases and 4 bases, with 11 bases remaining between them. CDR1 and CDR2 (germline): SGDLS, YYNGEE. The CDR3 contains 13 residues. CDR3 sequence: CASSLGGATEAFF. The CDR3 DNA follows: TGTGCCAGCAGCCTCGGGGGTGCCACTGAAGCTTTCTTT.

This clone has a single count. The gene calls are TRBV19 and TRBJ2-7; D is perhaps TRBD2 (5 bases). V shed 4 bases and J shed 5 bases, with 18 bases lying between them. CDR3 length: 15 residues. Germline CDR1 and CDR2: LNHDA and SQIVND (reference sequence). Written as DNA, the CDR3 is TGTGCCAGTAGTAGGTGGCAGGCAAGCGGCAACGAGCAGTACTTC. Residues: CASSRWQASGNEQYF. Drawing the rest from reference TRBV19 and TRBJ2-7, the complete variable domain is DGGITQSPKYLFRKEGQNVTLSCEQNLNHDAMYWYRQDPGQGLRLIYYSQIVNDFQKGDIAEGYSVSREKKESFPLTVTSAQKNPTAFYLCASSRWQASGNEQYFGPGTRLTVT.

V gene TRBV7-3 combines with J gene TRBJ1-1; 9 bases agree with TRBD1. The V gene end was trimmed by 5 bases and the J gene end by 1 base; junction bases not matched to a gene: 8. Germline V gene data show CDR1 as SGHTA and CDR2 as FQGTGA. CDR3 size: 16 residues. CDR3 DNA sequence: TGTGCCAGCAGCCAACAGGGGGCGATCGGGAACACTGAAGCTTTCTTT. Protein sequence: CASSQQGAIGNTEAFF. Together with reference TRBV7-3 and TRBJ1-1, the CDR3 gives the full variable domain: GAGVSQTPSNKVTEKGKYVELRCDPISGHTALYWYRQSLGQGPEFLIYFQGTGAADDSGLPNDRFFAVRPEGSVSTLKIQRTERGDSAVYLCASSQQGAIGNTEAFFGQGTRLTVV.

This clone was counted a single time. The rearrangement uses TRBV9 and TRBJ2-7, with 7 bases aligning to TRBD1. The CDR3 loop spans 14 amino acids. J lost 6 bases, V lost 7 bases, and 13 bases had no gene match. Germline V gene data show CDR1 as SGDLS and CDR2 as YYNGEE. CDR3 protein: CASSPGQSLPEQYF. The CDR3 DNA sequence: TGTGCCAGCTCTCCGGGACAGTCCCTCCCCGAGCAGTACTTC.

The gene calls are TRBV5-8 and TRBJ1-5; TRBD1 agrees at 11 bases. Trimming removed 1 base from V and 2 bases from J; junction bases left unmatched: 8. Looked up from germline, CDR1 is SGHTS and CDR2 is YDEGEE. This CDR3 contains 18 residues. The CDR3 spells CASSLTGTGGLGNQPQHF. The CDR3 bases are TGTGCCAGCAGCTTGACCGGGACAGGGGGTTTAGGCAATCAGCCCCAGCATTTT.

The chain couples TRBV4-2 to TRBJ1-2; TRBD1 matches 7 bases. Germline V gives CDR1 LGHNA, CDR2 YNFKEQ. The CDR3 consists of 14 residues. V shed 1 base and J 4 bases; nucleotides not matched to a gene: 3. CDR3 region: CASSQGDSLYGYTF. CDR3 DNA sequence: TGTGCCAGCAGCCAAGGGGACAGCCTCTATGGCTACACCTTC.

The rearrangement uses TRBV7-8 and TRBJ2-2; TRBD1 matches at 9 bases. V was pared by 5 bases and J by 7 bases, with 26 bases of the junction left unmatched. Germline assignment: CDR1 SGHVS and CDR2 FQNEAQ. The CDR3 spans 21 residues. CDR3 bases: TGTGCCAGCAGCCGATACCGAGATGGACACGGGACAGGGAATTTGGGCGGGGAGCTGTTTTTT. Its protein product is CASSRYRDGHGTGNLGGELFF.

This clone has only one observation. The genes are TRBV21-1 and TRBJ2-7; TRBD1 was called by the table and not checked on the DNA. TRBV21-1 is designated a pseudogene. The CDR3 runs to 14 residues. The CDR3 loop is CASSKVGRGHEQYF. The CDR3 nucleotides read TGTGCCAGCAGCAAAGTGGGCAGGGGGCACGAGCAGTACTTC.

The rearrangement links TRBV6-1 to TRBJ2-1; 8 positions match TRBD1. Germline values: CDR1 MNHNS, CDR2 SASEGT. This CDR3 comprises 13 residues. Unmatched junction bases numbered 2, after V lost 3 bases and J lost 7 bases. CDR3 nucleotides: TGTGCCAGCAGTGACAGACAGGGGAATGAGCAGTTCTTC. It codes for CASSDRQGNEQFF.